The 12 T cell receptor beta chains given below trace back to one sample, sequenced in a study of cytomegalovirus exposure and HLA in healthy donors. PCR involved 60 Vbeta and 13 Jbeta primers. This table comes from immunoSEQ multiplex PCR, and its TCRdb copy is limited to in-frame clones, with some not included. The data show over 150,000 clones, over 70% seen once. Specimen: PBMCs. All receptors come from a woman in her sixties in good health and CMV-seropositive.

This chain links TRBV28 with TRBJ2-5, with D possibly matching TRBD1 (5 bases). Per the germline V gene, CDR1 is MDHEN and CDR2 is SYDVKM. This CDR3 contains 15 residues. V shed 1 base and J shed 2 bases, with 11 bases lying between them. Here the CDR3 reads CASSLLGATQETQYF. The CDR3 DNA follows: TGTGCCAGCAGTTTATTAGGGGCTACTCAAGAGACCCAGTACTTC.

The J gene is TRBJ2-2, the V gene TRBV9; D possibly corresponds to TRBD2 (5 bases). This CDR3 has 14 residues. Trimming left V 0 bases short and J 6 bases short, with 9 bases between. Looked up from germline, CDR1 is SGDLS and CDR2 is YYNGEE. The CDR3 nucleotides read TGTGCCAGCAGCGTAGGTCCGGGGTCCGGGGAGCTGTTTTTT. Translating it yields CASSVGPGSGELFF.

J is TRBJ2-3 and V is TRBV4-1; D gene ambiguous. The germline V gene encodes CDR1 MGHRA and CDR2 YSYEKL. This CDR3 has 13 residues. Trimming took 4 bases from V and 4 from J, leaving 9 bases between them. The CDR3 DNA sequence: TGCGCCAGCAGCCCCCCGTGGCCAGATACGCAGTATTTT. Amino acid sequence: CASSPPWPDTQYF.

The chain links TRBV7-3 to TRBJ1-2, with 7 bases fitting TRBD1. From germline, CDR1 is SGHTA and CDR2 FQGTGA. This CDR3 contains 13 residues. The J segment lost 5 bases and the V segment lost 4 bases, leaving 4 bases of the junction unmatched. The chain's CDR3 is CASSSGTAYGYTF. CDR3 DNA sequence: TGTGCCAGCAGCTCCGGGACAGCGTATGGCTACACCTTC.

This chain uses TRBV27 with TRBJ2-1; 11 positions match TRBD2. The CDR3 has 15 amino acids. Germline values: CDR1 MNHEY, CDR2 SMNVEV (reference sequence). J gave up 6 bases and V 4 bases, and 5 bases lay outside the gene matches. Here the CDR3 reads CASSYLAGGFNEQFF. The CDR3 DNA reads TGTGCCAGCAGTTACCTAGCGGGAGGATTCAATGAGCAGTTCTTC.

The chain couples TRBV20-1 to TRBJ2-3, with D possibly matching TRBD2 (5 bases). V dropped 8 bases and J dropped 6 bases, with 12 bases sitting between them. Germline V CDR1 and CDR2: DFQATT, SNEGSKA (reference sequence). The CDR3 runs to 11 residues. The CDR3 nucleotides are TGCAGTCGTGGGAGAGTCGATACGCAGTATTTT. Protein: CSRGRVDTQYF.

The chain carries TRBV5-6 and TRBJ1-6; 8 bases are shared with TRBD1. The CDR3 has 16 residues. CDR1 is SGHDT, CDR2 YYEEEE, per germline. Trimming cost V 0 bases and J 11 bases; bases outside gene matches: 10. Here the CDR3 reads CASSLARGRPEPPLHF. The CDR3 DNA follows: TGTGCCAGCAGCTTGGCCAGGGGGCGGCCGGAGCCACCCCTCCACTTT.

This sequence joins TRBV11-2 and TRBJ2-2; 8 bases are a match to TRBD2. The V gene's germline CDR1 is SGHAT and CDR2 FQNNGV. J lost 5 bases, V lost 2 bases, and 13 bases had no gene match. This CDR3 is 18 amino acids long. The CDR3 sequence: CASSLPHQRGGRTGELFF. The DNA for the CDR3 is TGTGCCAGCAGCTTACCACATCAACGGGGGGGCCGAACCGGGGAGCTGTTTTTT.

CDR3 in DNA: TGTGCCAGCAGCTTGGGCGGCACAGATACGCAGTATTTT. This encodes CASSLGGTDTQYF. The chain links TRBV5-4 to TRBJ2-3; D remains unclear. V dropped 0 bases and J dropped 1 base, with 3 bases sitting between them. The CDR3 length is 13 residues. Germline lookup yields CDR1 SGHNT and CDR2 YYREEE (reference sequence).

V usage is TRBV5-6 and J usage is TRBJ2-7; a possible D gene is TRBD1 (5 bases). V was clipped by 0 bases and J by 4 bases, with 14 bases between them. CDR1 SGHDT and CDR2 YYEEEE come from the germline V gene. This CDR3 contains 15 residues. The CDR3 loop reads CASSLVPRDSYEQYF. The CDR3, as DNA: TGTGCCAGCAGCTTGGTTCCCAGGGATTCTTACGAGCAGTACTTC.

The rearrangement joins TRBV25-1 to TRBJ2-3; 12 nucleotides agree with TRBD2. In germline, CDR1 is MGHDK, CDR2 SYGVNS. V trimming: 6 bases; J trimming: 6 bases; junction bases outside the gene matches: 10. The CDR3 is 16 residues long. The CDR3 protein is CASSGPSGRASDTQYF. The CDR3 DNA sequence: TGTGCCAGCAGCGGCCCTAGCGGGAGGGCCTCGGATACGCAGTATTTT.

The chain links TRBV28 to TRBJ2-7; 10 nucleotides agree with TRBD2. The CDR3 length is 18 residues. The V gene's germline CDR1 is MDHEN and CDR2 SYDVKM. V was clipped by 7 bases and J by 0 bases; unmatched bases: 15. The CDR3 DNA follows: TGTGCCAGCACAAGAGTGGCTAGCGGGAGTAGGGGCTCCTACGAGCAGTACTTC. Amino acids: CASTRVASGSRGSYEQYF.